Shown below are 11 T cell receptor beta chains from a single sample sequenced in a study of regulatory T cells in long-lasting Graves disease (dated by TCRdb to 2020 to 2022). The sample's time point, from its label and the paper: newly diagnosed GD, antithyroid drugs for less than 3 months. For both TCR sequencing and RNA sequencing, RNA was extracted from PBMCs in TRIzol. Library preparation employed multiplex PCR. Instrument used: Illumina HiSeq 4000. To build TCR beta libraries, CDR3 regions were amplified by Arm-PCR using iRepertoire HTBI primers. The public reads were reanalyzed by TCRdb: fastp trimming at Q25, MiXCR alignment, in-frame beta chains only. Records with the same CDR3 protein are collapsed into one entry carrying the most frequent genes and DNA. This sample gives about 620,000 distinct CDR3 sequences in total; about 15% of them show up just once. 15% to 20% of the sample belongs to the ten largest clones.

The sample was also linked to a second study, of T cells in Graves' hyperthyroidism and ophthalmopathy.

The input for sequencing was peripheral blood mononuclear cells (PBMCs), taken at new diagnosis, from a patient treated with antithyroid drugs. The receptors come from a woman in her thirties with Graves disease. Donor details come from another sample of the same person, matched by shared clones.

The genes are TRBV7-2 and TRBJ1-2; D is perhaps TRBD1 (6 bases). The CDR3 has 15 residues. V lost 3 bases and J lost 3, with 14 bases in between. Germline V gives CDR1 SGHTA, CDR2 FQGNSA. The DNA of the CDR3 is TGTGCCAGCAGCTTGGGAGGGGGGGTCGACTATGGCTACACCTTC. Its translation: CASSLGGGVDYGYTF.

This clonotype was counted only a few times. This chain uses TRBV18 with TRBJ2-7; 8 bases align to TRBD2. The V segment lost 0 bases and the J segment 4 bases; nucleotides outside the gene matches: 5. The germline CDR1 and CDR2 sequences are KGHSH and LQKENI. The length of the CDR3 is 15 residues. The CDR3 DNA reads as TGTGCCAGCTCACCACCGAGCCCTAGCGGGTACGAGCAGTACTTC. This encodes CASSPPSPSGYEQYF.

This clonotype occurred many times. The V call is TRBV28, the J call TRBJ2-7, with D possibly TRBD1 on 6 matching bases. The CDR3 length is 14 residues. Trimming took 5 bases from V and 2 from J, leaving 13 bases between them. Per the germline V gene, CDR1 is MDHEN and CDR2 is SYDVKM. CDR3 in DNA: TGTGCCAGCAGTCTCGACGGGACACCCTACGAGCAGTACTTC. Its protein is CASSLDGTPYEQYF.

The table lists this clonotype with a count of one. This chain uses TRBV7-3 with TRBJ2-1, with 7 bases fitting TRBD2. V gave up 4 bases and J gave up 16 bases; unmatched junction bases: 10. The CDR3 is made up of 12 amino acids. Germline-derived CDR1 and CDR2 are SGHTA and FQGTGA. CDR3 nucleotide sequence: TGTGCCAGCAGCTCTGGAGGGACTATTCTCTTCTTC. This translates into CASSSGGTILFF.

This clonotype turned up a few times. The rearrangement joins TRBV30 to TRBJ1-3, with D tentatively TRBD1 (5 bases). The germline V gene has CDR1 GTSNPN and CDR2 SVGIG (reference sequence). The CDR3 totals 16 residues. V was clipped by 7 bases and J by 1 base, with 20 bases between them. The CDR3 here is CALKAGTAFSGNTIYF. The CDR3 nucleotides are TGTGCCTTAAAAGCCGGGACGGCCTTTTCTGGAAACACCATATATTTT.

V and J are TRBV20-1 and TRBJ1-6, with TRBD1 as a possible D gene (5 bases). CDR3 length: 13 residues. V gave up 6 bases and J gave up 5 bases, with 11 bases separating them. CDR1 DFQATT and CDR2 SNEGSKA come from the germline V gene (reference sequence). CDR3 coding DNA: TGCAGTGCGAGGACATCCCATAATTCACCCCTCCACTTT. Its translation: CSARTSHNSPLHF.

Ten or more counts support this clonotype. The chain uses TRBV12-3 or TRBV12-4 and TRBJ2-1; TRBD2 aligns across 11 bases. CDR3 length: 15 residues. Unmatched junction bases numbered 10, after V lost 8 bases and J lost 7 bases. The CDR3, as DNA: TGTGCCAGCCTCTTAGCGGGAGGGCCCGGGAATGAGCAGTTCTTC. It codes for CASLLAGGPGNEQFF.

This clonotype came up many times. The genes are TRBV2 and TRBJ2-2; 7 nucleotides agree with TRBD1. Germline-derived CDR1 and CDR2 are SNHLY and FYNNEI. This CDR3 comprises 14 residues. V was pared by 6 bases and J by 7 bases, with 8 bases of the junction left unmatched. CDR3 coding DNA: TGTGCCAGCAGGACACAGGGGTTGGGCGGGGAGCTGTTTTTT. Its translation: CASRTQGLGGELFF.

V and J are TRBV28 and TRBJ2-3; D is unresolved. There are 15 residues in the CDR3. Germline CDR1 is MDHEN and CDR2 is SYDVKM. V lost 6 bases and J 2 bases, leaving 15 bases between the germline ends. Written as DNA, the CDR3 is TGTGCCAGCAGCCAAATCGGTGTGATCACAGATACGCAGTATTTT. It yields the protein CASSQIGVITDTQYF.

This clonotype was counted ten times or more. V gene TRBV7-6 combines with J gene TRBJ2-3; D is undetermined. The CDR3 covers 12 residues. CDR1 and CDR2 from the germline V gene are SGHVS and FNYEAQ. V was clipped by 5 bases and J by 7 bases, with 10 bases between them. CDR3 coding DNA: TGTGCCAGCAGCCCAGTAAGGAATACGCAGTATTTT. This encodes CASSPVRNTQYF.

Of note for this clonotype: A read error may explain this, as a much larger clone is one base away. The V and J genes are TRBV11-2 and TRBJ2-1, with unresolved D. The CDR3 sequence is 13 residues long. Deletions cut 5 bases from V and 6 bases from J, with 11 bases between. Germline loops: CDR1 SGHAT, CDR2 FQNNGV. The CDR3 DNA reads TGTGCCAGCAGCCGAAGGTCCGGCAATGAGCAGTTCTTC. This gives the protein CASSRRSGNEQFF.